The rows below give T cell receptor beta chains drawn from one sample of a study of neurological immune-mediated disorders. TCRdb independently ran MiXCR on the 5' RACE reads; one entry per CDR3 protein. This sample has more than 50,000 distinct CDR3 sequences; less than 4% occur once, and the top ten carry 1% to 1.5%. Specimen: PBMCs. All receptors derive from a young man with multiple sclerosis. Both conserved end residues are part of each CDR3. D genes are given only for firm matches. Sizes are listed as once, few, many or a size class.

j_call	clone_size	d_call	v_call	cdr3_nt	cdr3_aa
TRBJ2-2	many	TRBD1	TRBV6-6	TGTGCCAGCAGTTACCCGCTCTTCCAGGGACAGATGAACACCGGGGAGCTGTTTTTT	CASSYPLFQGQMNTGELFF
TRBJ1-6	many	.	TRBV10-3	TGTGCCATCAGTGAACAGGGACAAAGCAATAATTCACCCCTCCACTTT	CAISEQGQSNNSPLHF
TRBJ2-5	many	TRBD1	TRBV5-4	TGTGCCAGCAGCGGGCCGGACAGGAAAGAGACCCAGTACTTC	CASSGPDRKETQYF
TRBJ1-6	many	.	TRBV4-1	TGCGCCAGCAGCCCAGGGGACACCTTTAATTCACCCCTCCACTTT	CASSPGDTFNSPLHF
TRBJ2-7	many	TRBD1	TRBV11-2	TGTGCCAGCAGCTGGGACAGGAGGTTGGAGCAGTACTTC	CASSWDRRLEQYF
TRBJ1-6	few	.	TRBV20-1	TGCAGTGCCCCCCTGGGGACCTATTCACCCCTCCACTTT	CSAPLGTYSPLHF
TRBJ2-3	many	TRBD1	TRBV10-3	TGTGCCATCAACAGACAGGGTAGCACAGATACGCAGTATTTT	CAINRQGSTDTQYF
TRBJ1-5	many	.	TRBV20-1	TGCAGTGCCACAAGGGCGGGAGGTGCATCATTGAGCAATCAGCCCCAGCATTTT	CSATRAGGASLSNQPQHF
TRBJ2-5	many	TRBD2	TRBV5-1	TGCGCCAGCAGCTCCAGGACTAGCGGGGCGGAGGGGACCCAGTACTTC	CASSSRTSGAEGTQYF
TRBJ2-1	few	TRBD2	TRBV5-1	TGCGCCAGCAGCTTGGTTGCTAGCGGGAAGTATGAGCAGTTCTTC	CASSLVASGKYEQFF